One and the same sample provided the 30 T cell receptor beta chains below, sequenced in a study of OX40 agonist ivuxolimab in advanced cancers. Here immunoSEQ multiplex PCR was the method, and the copy in TCRdb shows in-frame clones only, minus some. The sample holds tens of thousands of clones; 70% to 90% are singletons and the top ten take roughly 3.7%. The sample in question was CD4+ or CD8+ T cells sorted from blood, obtained in a trial of the OX40 agonist ivuxolimab. The origin of the receptors is an adult with an advanced solid tumor such as melanoma, head and neck, liver or kidney cancer.

This clone showed up just a few times. V gene TRBV30 combines with J gene TRBJ2-5, with 10 bases aligning to TRBD2. In germline, CDR1 is GTSNPN, CDR2 SVGIG (reference sequence). Trimming took 3 bases from V and 4 from J; bases not matched to a gene: 5. The CDR3 spans 14 residues. The CDR3: CAWRLLAGVETQYF. As DNA, the CDR3 is TGTGCCTGGAGACTTCTAGCGGGAGTAGAGACCCAGTACTTC.

This rearrangement joins TRBV4-1 to TRBJ1-5; perhaps TRBD1 as D (6 bases). V was shortened by 0 bases and J by 4 bases, with 10 bases between the two germline ends. This CDR3 comprises 15 residues. Looked up from germline, CDR1 is MGHRA and CDR2 is YSYEKL. For the CDR3, the DNA is TGCGCCAGCAGCCAAGAATACCAGGGGAATCAGCCCCAGCATTTT. It specifies CASSQEYQGNQPQHF.

The chain has TRBV5-6 and TRBJ2-1; D is possibly TRBD1 (6 bases). Trimming stripped 1 base from V and 2 bases from J, with 7 bases between. The CDR3 loop spans 14 amino acids. CDR1 is SGHDT, CDR2 YYEEEE, per germline. CDR3 sequence reads: CASSLRTAYNEQFF. Written as DNA, the CDR3 is TGTGCCAGCAGCTTGCGGACAGCCTACAATGAGCAGTTCTTC.

The chain couples TRBV11-2 to TRBJ2-4, with a tentative D call TRBD2 (5 bases). V dropped 3 bases and J dropped 8 bases, with 8 bases sitting between them. The germline CDR1 and CDR2 sequences are SGHAT and FQNNGV. CDR3 length equals 12 residues. In nucleotides, the CDR3 is TGTGCCAGCAGCTTCCCGGAGGACATTCAGTACTTC. It is translated as CASSFPEDIQYF.

The V gene is TRBV7-2, the J gene TRBJ2-1; TRBD2 agrees at 10 bases. The CDR3 is 15 amino acids. The germline V gene encodes CDR1 SGHTA and CDR2 FQGNSA. V was pared by 5 bases and J by 0 bases, with 1 base of the junction left unmatched. Here the CDR3 reads CASSRLAGSYNEQFF. The CDR3 DNA is TGTGCCAGCAGCCGACTAGCGGGCTCCTACAATGAGCAGTTCTTC.

V is TRBV6-5 and J is TRBJ2-5; the match to TRBD2 covers 11 bases. Trimming cost V 4 bases and J 2 bases; bases outside gene matches: 0. CDR3 length: 14 amino acids. Germline assignment: CDR1 MNHEY and CDR2 SVGAGI. The CDR3: CASSWTSGQETQYF. The CDR3 region has the DNA TGTGCCAGCAGTTGGACTAGCGGGCAAGAGACCCAGTACTTC.

This rearrangement joins TRBV9 to TRBJ1-2; D is undetermined. The ends were cut back, 0 bases at V and 0 bases at J, with 6 bases in the middle. The germline CDR1 and CDR2 sequences are SGDLS and YYNGEE. The CDR3 covers 14 residues. CDR3 DNA: TGTGCCAGCAGCGTAGAGGCAACTAACTATGGCTACACCTTC. Protein sequence: CASSVEATNYGYTF.

J is TRBJ1-1 and V is TRBV28, with D perhaps TRBD1 (6 bases). With 9 bases removed from V and 9 bases from J, the gap between germline ends came to 11 bases. The germline gives CDR1 MDHEN, CDR2 SYDVKM. This CDR3 is 10 amino acids long. For the CDR3, the DNA is TGTGCCAGTTCCGGGACAAAAGCTTTCTTT. Protein sequence: CASSGTKAFF.

This chain uses TRBV10-2 with TRBJ2-5, with no clear D. The CDR3 contains 14 residues. V was clipped by 7 bases and J by 0 bases, with 12 bases between them. Looked up from germline, CDR1 is WSHSY and CDR2 is SAAADI. DNA of the CDR3: TGCGCCAGCAAACGCTTGACTGACCAAGAGACCCAGTACTTC. It specifies CASKRLTDQETQYF.

The chain employs TRBV6-5 and TRBJ1-4; D gene uncertain. The ends were cut back, 0 bases at V and 7 bases at J, with 12 bases in the middle. This CDR3 comprises 15 residues. Germline assignment: CDR1 MNHEY and CDR2 SVGAGI. CDR3 loop: CASSYSYSRGEKLFF. The CDR3 DNA is TGTGCCAGCAGTTACTCGTACAGTCGAGGTGAAAAACTGTTTTTT.

V gene TRBV5-6 combines with J gene TRBJ2-2, with 9 bases fitting TRBD1. From germline, CDR1 is SGHDT and CDR2 YYEEEE. The CDR3 totals 16 residues. J gave up 1 base and V 4 bases, and 5 bases lay outside the gene matches. This CDR3 reads CASSPGTGKNTGELFF. In DNA, the CDR3 is TGTGCCAGCAGCCCCGGGACAGGGAAGAACACCGGGGAGCTGTTTTTT.

This chain uses TRBV28 with TRBJ2-4; tentative D call: TRBD1 (6 bases). Germline CDR1 MDHEN, CDR2 SYDVKM. The length of the CDR3 is 15 residues. Trimming took off 4 bases at V and 4 bases at J, with 14 bases between the two ends. The CDR3 DNA is TGTGCCAGCAGTTCCCCCGGTCAGGGGAAAAACATTCAGTACTTC. This sequence encodes CASSSPGQGKNIQYF.

The chain is built from TRBV7-9 and TRBJ2-7; D gene unclear. The CDR3 totals 12 residues. Trimming stripped 4 bases from V and 4 bases from J, with 8 bases between. Germline V gene lookup returns CDR1 SEHNR and CDR2 FQNEAQ (reference sequence). In DNA form, the CDR3 reads TGTGCCAGCAGCTCCTCCCCTTACGAGCAGTACTTC. Residues: CASSSSPYEQYF.

This chain links TRBV7-9 with TRBJ2-1, with 12 positions matching TRBD2. This CDR3 is built from 18 residues. The ends lost 3 bases at V and 2 bases at J; junction bases unmatched: 8. Germline V gene data show CDR1 as SEHNR and CDR2 as FQNEAQ (reference sequence). DNA for the CDR3: TGTGCCAGCAGCTTCGAACTAGCGGGAGGCCACACCTACAATGAGCAGTTCTTC. This gives the protein CASSFELAGGHTYNEQFF.

The chain has TRBV18 and TRBJ2-1, with a possible D match to TRBD2 (6 bases). The ends were cut back, 6 bases at V and 3 bases at J, with 18 bases in the middle. The CDR3 runs 16 residues. Germline lookup yields CDR1 KGHSH and CDR2 LQKENI. CDR3 bases: TGTGCCAGCTCCGATGCGCAGGCGGGGAGCTACAATGAGCAGTTCTTC. It specifies CASSDAQAGSYNEQFF.

The chain couples TRBV7-2 to TRBJ2-2; TRBD1 agrees at 11 bases. The V segment lost 4 bases and the J segment 6 bases; nucleotides outside the gene matches: 1. Germline CDR1 SGHTA, CDR2 FQGNSA. The CDR3 sequence is 14 residues long. The CDR3 loop reads CASSSGQGAGELFF. The DNA of the CDR3 is TGTGCCAGCAGCTCGGGACAGGGGGCCGGGGAGCTGTTTTTT.

This chain uses TRBV11-3 with TRBJ2-1; TRBD2 matches at 8 bases. Looked up from germline, CDR1 is SGHNT and CDR2 is YENEEA. The CDR3 has 15 amino acids. V shed 0 bases, J shed 10 bases, and the junction held 8 bases outside the gene matches. The CDR3 bases are TGTGCCAGCAGCTTAGATGTGGCGGGAGGCAACGAGCAGTTCTTC. It encodes CASSLDVAGGNEQFF.

The J gene is TRBJ2-3, the V gene TRBV5-4, with 7 bases lining up with TRBD2. V shed 1 base and J 9 bases; nucleotides not matched to a gene: 11. Germline CDR1 and CDR2: SGHNT and YYREEE (reference sequence). The CDR3 runs 15 residues. The DNA for the CDR3 is TGTGCCAGCAGCTTGAAGGGAGGAGGGGAGGGCACGCAGTATTTT. This gives the protein CASSLKGGGEGTQYF.

DNA of the CDR3: TGTGCCAGCAGTGACTCAGGGCAGCTAACCGTAACTTCGTACGAGCAGTACTTC. Translating gives CASSDSGQLTVTSYEQYF. The genes are TRBV6-4 and TRBJ2-7; D not certain. This CDR3 has 18 amino acids. Trimming took off 0 bases at V and 4 bases at J, with 22 bases between the two ends. Looked up from germline, CDR1 is MRHNA and CDR2 is SNTAGT.

The J gene is TRBJ1-3, the V gene TRBV21-1. TRBV21-1 is a pseudogene locus. This CDR3 spans 17 amino acids. In DNA, the CDR3 is TGTGCCAGCCCCCTCAGAAAGAAACTTGTACGAGGAAACACCATATATTTT. It yields the protein CASPLRKKLVRGNTIYF.

The rearrangement joins TRBV30 to TRBJ2-7; perhaps TRBD2 as D (5 bases). Germline assignment: CDR1 GTSNPN and CDR2 SVGIG (reference sequence). V lost 8 bases and J 1 base, leaving 12 bases between the germline ends. The CDR3 spans 12 residues. DNA for the CDR3: TGTGCCCTTTCGACTACTTCCTACGAGCAGTACTTC. This codes for CALSTTSYEQYF.

The rearrangement uses TRBV21-1 and TRBJ2-2. TRBV21-1 is assigned pseudogene status. This CDR3 is 15 amino acids long. The CDR3 DNA reads as TGTGCTTTTCCACACGGGACCATTTATACCGGGGAGCTGTTTTTT. Its translation is CAFPHGTIYTGELFF.

This chain joins TRBV2 and TRBJ1-3; weak D call: TRBD1 (5 bases). The V and J ends lost 7 bases and 9 bases respectively, with 22 bases between them. The CDR3 sequence is 15 residues long. Germline V lookup: CDR1 SNHLY, CDR2 FYNNEI. As DNA, the CDR3 is TGTGCCAGCACGGCCGGCCGACAGTGGGTTGGCACCATATATTTT. Its translation is CASTAGRQWVGTIYF.

V usage is TRBV7-2 and J usage is TRBJ2-3; 11 nucleotides agree with TRBD2. The length of the CDR3 is 17 residues. The V and J ends lost 3 bases and 1 base, in that order; junction bases with no gene match: 6. CDR1 and CDR2 from the germline V gene are SGHTA and FQGNSA. The CDR3 nucleotides read TGTGCCAGCAGCTTCCCTAGCGGGGGGTTTGGCACAGATACGCAGTATTTT. Translated: CASSFPSGGFGTDTQYF.

This sequence joins TRBV12-5 and TRBJ2-1; TRBD2 might be the D (6 bases). Trimming took off 5 bases at V and 8 bases at J, with 10 bases between the two ends. This CDR3 spans 12 amino acids. Germline V gene lookup returns CDR1 LGHNT and CDR2 FRNRAP. In nucleotides, the CDR3 is TGTGCTAGTGGTCTCAGGGAGGATGAGCAGTTCTTC. Translating gives CASGLREDEQFF.

This clone was seen more than once but under ten times. The V gene is TRBV7-9, the J gene TRBJ2-1; D gene ambiguous. Germline CDR1 is SEHNR and CDR2 is FQNEAQ (reference sequence). CDR3 length: 10 amino acids. Trimming removed 3 bases at V and 9 bases at J, with 3 bases between. The CDR3 loop is CASSFGEQFF. The CDR3 DNA is TGTGCCAGCAGCTTCGGTGAGCAGTTCTTC.

The chain combines TRBV10-2 with TRBJ2-1, with 11 positions matching TRBD2. This CDR3 has 17 residues. Trimming cost V 2 bases and J 14 bases; bases outside gene matches: 17. Germline CDR1 reads WSHSY; CDR2 reads SAAADI. DNA of the CDR3: TGCGCCAGCAGTGAGCGTAGCGGGAGGGCCAGGGGGGAGGGCGAGTTCTTC. Protein product: CASSERSGRARGEGEFF.

The V and J genes are TRBV5-4 and TRBJ2-7, with 10 positions matching TRBD1. Germline V gene data show CDR1 as SGHNT and CDR2 as YYREEE (reference sequence). This CDR3 comprises 14 residues. V gave up 2 bases and J gave up 2 bases; unmatched junction bases: 1. CDR3: CASSFGTGAYEQYF. CDR3 nucleotides: TGTGCCAGCAGCTTCGGGACAGGGGCCTACGAGCAGTACTTC. The full variable domain, in which reference TRBV5-4 and TRBJ2-7 provide the parts outside the CDR3, is ETGVTQSPTHLIKTRGQQVTLRCSSQSGHNTVSWYQQALGQGPQFIFQYYREEENGRGNFPPRFSGLQFPNYSSELNVNALELDDSALYLCASSFGTGAYEQYFGPGTRLTVT.

The chain uses TRBV28 and TRBJ1-1; D unresolved. The germline V gene encodes CDR1 MDHEN and CDR2 SYDVKM. CDR3 length: 12 residues. V lost 10 bases and J 4 bases, leaving 13 bases between the germline ends. The CDR3 region has the DNA TGTGCCACCACCGAACGGGGCACTGAAGCTTTCTTT. It encodes CATTERGTEAFF.

The rearrangement joins TRBV19 to TRBJ2-1; 12 nucleotides match TRBD2. Germline V CDR1 and CDR2: LNHDA, SQIVND (reference sequence). The CDR3 runs 15 residues. V dropped 7 bases and J dropped 9; count of bases not matched to a gene: 10. Here the CDR3 DNA reads TGTGCCAGTACGGCTAGCGGGAGGGCCCTCGGTGAGCAGTTCTTC. Amino acids: CASTASGRALGEQFF. The entire variable domain, with the rest obtained from reference TRBV19 and TRBJ2-1, is as follows: DGGITQSPKYLFRKEGQNVTLSCEQNLNHDAMYWYRQDPGQGLRLIYYSQIVNDFQKGDIAEGYSVSREKKESFPLTVTSAQKNPTAFYLCASTASGRALGEQFFGPGTRLTVL.